The T cell receptor (beta chain) described here comes from a study of tumor-infiltrating lymphocytes in primary liver carcinoma. Study context: All patients, whether men or women, fell within 30 to 69 years of age. Study observations and caveats: Top-250-clone fractions were significantly higher in tumors than in blood (p = 0.039).

Total RNA amounting to roughly 450 ng was the source from which TCR beta cDNA was made with a constant-region primer. Libraries for TCR beta were built through three nested multiplex PCR rounds, which together made up a slightly modified ARM-PCR procedure. With TRBV1-TRBV30 forward primers and a C-beta reverse primer, the first two PCR rounds were run for around 10 cycles each. TCRdb passed the multiplex PCR reads through MiXCR, listing each CDR3 protein once. The data contain 35,000 to 50,000 distinct CDR3 sequences, roughly 75% of them singletons. CDR3 length: 15 amino acids. Trimming cost V 4 bases and J 4 bases; bases outside gene matches: 8. Per the germline V gene, CDR1 is SNHLY and CDR2 is FYNNEI. It was from around 18-30 mg of unsorted bulk tissue that RNA and DNA were co-extracted. This clonotype came up many times. Antigen: not known.

This rearrangement joins TRBV2 to TRBJ2-7; TRBD2 matches 9 bases. This clonotype originated in a woman younger than 45 with primary liver carcinoma and hepatitis B virus infection. Input material: tumor-adjacent normal liver tissue. The CDR3 DNA is TGTGCCAGCAGTGGGACTAGCGCTCAAGATTACGAGCAGTACTTC. Residues: CASSGTSAQDYEQYF. Full variable domain (rest looked up from reference TRBV2 and TRBJ2-7): EPEVTQTPSHQVTQMGQEVILRCVPISNHLYFYWYRQILGQKVEFLVSFYNNEISEKSEIFDDQFSVERPDGSNFTLKIRSTKLEDSAMYFCASSGTSAQDYEQYFGPGTRLTVT.